The 20 T cell receptor beta chains reported below all come from one sample, sequenced in a study of cytomegalovirus exposure and HLA in healthy donors. The PCR had 60 Vbeta and 13 Jbeta primers. Sequenced by immunoSEQ multiplex PCR; TCRdb stores in-frame clones only, minus some. The sample carries 95,000 to 150,000 clones, around 66% recorded once. Sequences were obtained from PBMCs. All receptors come from a middle-aged woman in good health and CMV-seropositive.

This sequence joins TRBV4-2 and TRBJ2-1; a weak D match, TRBD2 (6 bases). Between the trimmed V and J ends, which lost 1 base and 5 bases, there was a span of 9 bases. The CDR3 runs 14 residues. CDR1 LGHNA and CDR2 YNFKEQ come from the germline V gene. The CDR3 sequence: CASSQVREDNEQFF. CDR3 coding DNA: TGTGCCAGCAGCCAAGTGAGGGAGGACAATGAGCAGTTCTTC.

The CDR3 DNA reads as TGCAGCGTTAAACAGGGTATCGATTCACCCCTCCACTTT. Its translation is CSVKQGIDSPLHF. The chain links TRBV29-1 to TRBJ1-6, with a possible D match to TRBD1 (6 bases). Germline lookup yields CDR1 SQVTM and CDR2 ANQGSEA. With 5 bases removed from V and 8 bases from J, the gap between germline ends came to 13 bases. The CDR3 runs to 13 residues.

This chain connects TRBV27 to TRBJ2-7, with TRBD1 matching over 8 bases. V was clipped by 6 bases and J by 3 bases; unmatched bases: 10. Germline V lookup: CDR1 MNHEY, CDR2 SMNVEV (reference sequence). The CDR3 totals 15 residues. CDR3 amino acids: CASSPGTGGLYEQYF. The CDR3 DNA reads as TGTGCCAGCAGCCCCGGGACAGGTGGCCTCTACGAGCAGTACTTC.

This chain connects TRBV11-2 to TRBJ2-2; 7 bases line up with TRBD1. Unmatched junction bases numbered 12, after V lost 5 bases and J lost 3 bases. The CDR3 loop spans 17 amino acids. The germline gives CDR1 SGHAT, CDR2 FQNNGV. This chain's CDR3 is CASSPERWQGDTGELFF. CDR3 nucleotides: TGTGCCAGCAGCCCGGAAAGGTGGCAGGGGGACACCGGGGAGCTGTTTTTT.

This clone was picked up a small number of times. The V call is TRBV4-1, the J call TRBJ2-5; maybe TRBD2 (5 bases). This CDR3 has 15 residues. CDR1 is MGHRA, CDR2 YSYEKL, per germline. V was pared by 0 bases and J by 6 bases, with 14 bases between. In nucleotides, the CDR3 is TGCGCCAGCAGCCAAGATAGGGCGGGCACTCAGACCCAGTACTTC. This sequence encodes CASSQDRAGTQTQYF.

The chain has TRBV13 and TRBJ2-7; 7 bases align to TRBD2. With 5 bases clipped from V and 5 bases from J, the junction kept 6 bases outside the gene matches. The CDR3 extends over 13 amino acids. The germline CDR1 and CDR2 sequences are PRHDT and FYEKMQ (reference sequence). The CDR3 protein is CASSTGRMNEQYF. Written as DNA, the CDR3 is TGTGCCAGCAGCACCGGGAGGATGAACGAGCAGTACTTC.

This clone was picked up a small number of times. The J gene is TRBJ2-5, the V gene TRBV9; 7 bases match TRBD2. CDR3 length equals 15 residues. The V gene's germline CDR1 is SGDLS and CDR2 YYNGEE. The V gene end was trimmed by 2 bases and the J gene end by 4 bases; junction bases not matched to a gene: 8. The CDR3 region is CASSVVGEGRETQYF. For the CDR3, the DNA is TGTGCCAGCAGCGTGGTCGGGGAGGGCCGAGAGACCCAGTACTTC.

This rearrangement joins TRBV25-1 to TRBJ1-1; TRBD1 agrees at 8 bases. There are 14 residues in the CDR3. Looked up from germline, CDR1 is MGHDK and CDR2 is SYGVNS. V trimming: 2 bases; J trimming: 4 bases; junction bases outside the gene matches: 3. CDR3 amino acids: CASSETTGGTEAFF. The CDR3 coding sequence is TGTGCCAGCAGTGAAACCACAGGGGGCACTGAAGCTTTCTTT.

The rearrangement links TRBV7-9 to TRBJ2-3; a weak D match, TRBD2 (6 bases). CDR3 size: 14 residues. Trimming left V 2 bases short and J 6 bases short, with 12 bases between. The germline V gene encodes CDR1 SEHNR and CDR2 FQNEAQ (reference sequence). The CDR3 loop reads CASSLWGGEDTQYF. The CDR3 region has the DNA TGTGCCAGCAGCTTATGGGGAGGTGAGGATACGCAGTATTTT. Complete variable domain (other parts from reference TRBV7-9 and TRBJ2-3): DTGVSQNPRHKITKRGQNVTFRCDPISEHNRLYWYRQTLGQGPEFLTYFQNEAQLEKSRLLSDRFSAERPKGSFSTLEIQRTEQGDSAMYLCASSLWGGEDTQYFGPGTRLTVL.

This chain connects TRBV27 to TRBJ2-3; D may be TRBD2 (6 bases). The CDR3 has 14 residues. In germline, CDR1 is MNHEY, CDR2 SMNVEV (reference sequence). The V gene lost 4 bases and the J gene lost 10 bases, with 18 bases spanning the gap. CDR3: CASSSVAAREAQYF. The DNA for the CDR3 is TGTGCCAGCAGTTCGGTAGCGGCTAGAGAGGCGCAGTATTTT.

V gene TRBV28 combines with J gene TRBJ2-3; 7 bases map to TRBD1. The CDR3 has 13 residues. Germline CDR1 reads MDHEN; CDR2 reads SYDVKM. Trimming took 6 bases from V and 3 from J; bases not matched to a gene: 3. This CDR3 reads CASRQQGTDTQYF. The CDR3 region has the DNA TGTGCCAGCAGACAACAGGGGACAGATACGCAGTATTTT.

The chain employs TRBV19 and TRBJ1-2, with D unresolved. From germline, CDR1 is LNHDA and CDR2 SQIVND (reference sequence). V was cut by 3 bases and J by 8 bases, with 13 bases left in between. This CDR3 is built from 13 residues. CDR3 amino acids: CASSIEPVRGYTF. The CDR3 nucleotides are TGTGCCAGTAGTATCGAGCCCGTACGAGGCTACACCTTC.

In its sample, this clone was seen a few times. The gene calls are TRBV9 and TRBJ2-7; 9 nucleotides agree with TRBD2. The junction had 8 bases not matched to a gene; V was cut back by 0 bases and J by 1 base. CDR1 is SGDLS and CDR2 is YYNGEE in the germline V gene. The CDR3 has 17 residues. CDR3 sequence: CASSVAGIAGDSYEQYF. The DNA for the CDR3 is TGTGCCAGCAGCGTAGCTGGTATAGCGGGGGATTCCTACGAGCAGTACTTC.

The chain combines TRBV4-1 with TRBJ2-1; 9 nucleotides match TRBD2. The CDR3 extends over 16 amino acids. Germline V CDR1 and CDR2: MGHRA, YSYEKL. Trimming at V came to 0 bases and at J to 8 bases, leaving 8 bases not matched to a gene. Written as DNA, the CDR3 is TGCGCCAGCAGCCAAGAGGCTAGCGGGGATTTTGATGAGCAGTTCTTC. It codes for CASSQEASGDFDEQFF.

V is TRBV28 and J is TRBJ1-1; 8 bases agree with TRBD1. Trimming at V came to 6 bases and at J to 0 bases, leaving 12 bases not matched to a gene. The CDR3 is made up of 17 amino acids. The germline CDR1 and CDR2 sequences are MDHEN and SYDVKM. The CDR3 nucleotides read TGTGCCAGCAGCCCGACAGGGGAAGCCCCCTTGAACACTGAAGCTTTCTTT. Translating gives CASSPTGEAPLNTEAFF.

CDR3 amino acids: CASSRDIHGGYGYTF. CDR3 DNA: TGTGCCAGCTCACGTGACATCCACGGTGGCTATGGCTACACCTTC. The chain links TRBV18 to TRBJ1-2; D remains ambiguous. The CDR3 length is 15 residues. Trimming took off 4 bases at V and 4 bases at J, with 16 bases between the two ends. Germline assignment: CDR1 KGHSH and CDR2 LQKENI.

This clone was picked up one time. V usage is TRBV2 and J usage is TRBJ1-5; no clear D. CDR1 and CDR2 (germline): SNHLY, FYNNEI. Trimming stripped 4 bases from V and 5 bases from J, with 9 bases between. There are 13 residues in the CDR3. The CDR3 sequence: CASSGGEDQPQHF. The CDR3 DNA reads as TGTGCCAGCAGTGGTGGGGAGGATCAGCCCCAGCATTTT.

The chain carries TRBV5-6 and TRBJ2-7, with TRBD2 matching 9 bases. Germline V gives CDR1 SGHDT, CDR2 YYEEEE. V lost 6 bases and J lost 4; bases outside the gene matches: 11. The CDR3 is 15 amino acids. Here the CDR3 reads CASTLGVAGVYEQYF. The CDR3 region has the DNA TGTGCCAGCACCCTGGGAGTAGCGGGGGTTTACGAGCAGTACTTC. Drawing the rest from reference TRBV5-6 and TRBJ2-7, the complete variable domain is DAGVTQSPTHLIKTRGQQVTLRCSPKSGHDTVSWYQQALGQGPQFIFQYYEEEERQRGNFPDRFSGHQFPNYSSELNVNALLLGDSALYLCASTLGVAGVYEQYFGPGTRLTVT.

The chain uses TRBV6-5 and TRBJ2-2, with a weak D call TRBD2 (5 bases). In germline, CDR1 is MNHEY, CDR2 SVGAGI. The CDR3 covers 14 residues. V shed 5 bases and J shed 4 bases, with 11 bases lying between them. DNA for the CDR3: TGTGCCAGCAGTGCCGGGATTCTCACCGGGGAGCTGTTTTTT. It is translated as CASSAGILTGELFF.

The V and J genes are TRBV7-3 and TRBJ2-3; a possible D gene is TRBD2 (6 bases). The CDR3 covers 15 residues. From germline, CDR1 is SGHTA and CDR2 FQGTGA. The V end was cut by 5 bases, the J end by 4 bases, with 16 bases between. The CDR3 sequence is CASSPTTSGPDTQYF. CDR3 coding DNA: TGTGCCAGCAGCCCGACGACTAGTGGCCCAGATACGCAGTATTTT.